Below, one TCR beta chain is given with its context. This sample is part of a study of blood T cell repertoires in COVID-19. In the study overall: Both acute and convalescent COVID-19 samples were obtained from the United States, Italy and Spain.

This study enrolled people aged about 18 to 100 from approximately 25 US geographic areas. As handled by the study authors: Amplifying reference gene primers gave estimates of nucleated cell counts. Produced via immunoSEQ multiplex PCR; TCRdb's table is partial and in-frame only. V, J and clone size derive from that table, while D and trimming were established from the DNA sequence. The profile covers roughly 360,000 clones, with around nine tenths appearing a single time and 0.97% taken by the ten largest. The source of this sequence is a woman in her twenties or thirties with acute COVID-19. What was sequenced was PBMCs or T cells enriched from blood (not recorded which).

The CDR3 region has the DNA TGTGCCAGCAGTTTAGGAGATAACTATGGCTACACCTTC. It is translated as CASSLGDNYGYTF. V usage is TRBV12-3 or TRBV12-4 and J usage is TRBJ1-2; D is unresolved. V lost 1 base to trimming and J lost 1 base, with 4 bases between them. This CDR3 has 13 amino acids.